Listed below are T cell receptor beta chains from one sample, sequenced in a study of T cell repertoires in cytomegalovirus infection. The antigens of these receptors remain unknown. One entry per CDR3 protein, called by TCRdb with MiXCR from the reads. The repertoire has 800,000 to 950,000 distinct CDR3 sequences, approximately 32% of them found once; the top ten carry around 12%. Sequenced material: cultured CD8+ T cells from PBMCs, taken from culture after CMV antigen stimulation. These TCRs come from a human donor in good health (CMV status not recorded). Some clones in this sample may be carry-over from other donors' samples. The CDR3 runs from the conserved cysteine through the conserved F or W. The D gene is left open where the match is weak. Clone size is shown for a subset of rows, as once, few, many or a class of expanded clone.

size,D,V,J,CDR3,DNA
.,TRBD1,TRBV5-1,TRBJ2-2,CASSKTGVNTGELFF,TGCGCCAGCAGCAAGACAGGGGTGAACACCGGGGAGCTGTTTTTT
few,TRBD1,TRBV6-6,TRBJ1-2,CATKADRGLDYGYTF,TGTGCCACCAAGGCGGACAGGGGGCTTGACTATGGCTACACCTTC
few,.,TRBV12-3/TRBV12-4,TRBJ1-2,CASSLSTGRGYGYTF,TGTGCCAGCAGTTTATCGACGGGCAGGGGCTATGGCTACACCTTC
.,.,TRBV7-9,TRBJ1-1,CASSVGTSGGTEAFF,TGTGCCAGCAGCGTCGGGACATCAGGAGGTACTGAAGCTTTCTTT
.,.,TRBV6-6,TRBJ1-1,CASGIQGNTEAFF,TGTGCCAGCGGTATACAGGGCAACACTGAAGCTTTCTTT
many,TRBD2,TRBV7-2,TRBJ2-3,CASSPTLRLAGSTDTQYF,TGTGCCAGCAGCCCAACACTTCGACTAGCGGGGAGCACAGATACGCAGTATTTT
.,.,TRBV12-3/TRBV12-4,TRBJ1-5,CASSLGEEENQPQHF,TGTGCCAGCAGTTTAGGGGAGGAGGAGAATCAGCCCCAGCATTTT
few,.,TRBV10-3,TRBJ2-2,CAYKLNTGELFF,TGTGCATACAAGTTGAACACCGGGGAGCTGTTTTTT
.,TRBD2,TRBV11-3,TRBJ2-1,CASSSRTGTSEYNEQFF,TGTGCCAGCAGCTCCCGCACCGGGACTAGCGAGTACAATGAGCAGTTCTTC
many,TRBD1,TRBV7-8,TRBJ1-2,CASSSIMGQDYGYTF,TGTGCCAGCAGCTCGATAATGGGACAGGACTATGGCTACACCTTC
.,.,TRBV7-2,TRBJ1-4,CASRPGEREKLFF,TGTGCCAGCAGGCCAGGGGAGCGTGAAAAACTGTTTTTT
few,.,TRBV6-5,TRBJ1-6,CASSYLQGANSPLHF,TGTGCCAGCAGTTACTTACAGGGTGCGAATTCACCCCTCCACTTT
.,.,TRBV7-2,TRBJ2-1,CASSLRRVHEQFF,TGTGCCAGCAGCTTAAGGAGAGTGCATGAGCAGTTCTTC
.,TRBD2,TRBV6-8,TRBJ2-5,CASGPGPGRDQYF,TGTGCCAGCGGACCTGGACCAGGGAGGGACCAGTACTTC
.,.,TRBV5-1,TRBJ1-4,CASSSHTAGAAEKLFF,TGCGCCAGCAGCTCCCACACCGCTGGGGCGGCTGAAAAACTGTTTTTT
few,.,TRBV14,TRBJ2-2,CASSQDLLLGRTGELFF,TGTGCCAGCAGCCAAGATCTACTTCTAGGGAGGACCGGGGAGCTGTTTTTT
.,TRBD1,TRBV7-8,TRBJ1-1,CASSLDRQGGRDTEAFF,TGTGCCAGCAGCTTAGATCGACAGGGTGGACGCGACACTGAAGCTTTCTTT
few,TRBD1,TRBV28,TRBJ2-5,CATGTGGSETQYF,TGTGCCACGGGGACAGGGGGAAGTGAGACCCAGTACTTC
few,TRBD2,TRBV6-1,TRBJ2-1,CASSVWERGGGNEQFF,TGTGCCAGCAGTGTCTGGGAGCGGGGGGGCGGGAATGAGCAGTTCTTC
.,.,TRBV7-6,TRBJ2-1,CVSQGGNEQFF,TGTGTCAGCCAAGGGGGGAATGAGCAGTTCTTC
.,TRBD1,TRBV6-4,TRBJ1-2,CASTESSRGSYGYTF,TGTGCCAGCACGGAAAGTTCCAGGGGGAGCTATGGCTACACCTTC
few,.,TRBV6-2/TRBV6-3,TRBJ2-3,CASSLDPGEGTDTQYF,TGTGCCAGCAGCTTGGACCCTGGTGAGGGAACGGATACGCAGTATTTT
.,.,TRBV20-1,TRBJ2-7,CSAEEGTYEQYF,TGCAGTGCCGAGGAGGGGACCTACGAGCAGTACTTC
many,TRBD2,TRBV9,TRBJ2-3,CASSSGLGETDTQYF,TGTGCCAGCAGCTCGGGACTAGGAGAAACAGATACGCAGTATTTT
many,TRBD1,TRBV12-3/TRBV12-4,TRBJ1-1,CASSPGTGRTEAFF,TGTGCCAGCAGTCCCGGGACAGGGAGGACTGAAGCTTTCTTT
.,.,TRBV6-6,TRBJ2-1,CASRNRGFDEQFF,TGTGCCAGCAGAAATCGGGGTTTTGATGAGCAGTTCTTC
few,TRBD1,TRBV4-1,TRBJ2-3,CASSQRQGDRDTQYF,TGCGCCAGCAGCCAAAGACAGGGTGATCGAGATACGCAGTATTTT
few,TRBD2,TRBV27,TRBJ2-5,CASRTGGGRETQYF,TGTGCCAGCCGTACGGGGGGAGGAAGAGAGACCCAGTACTTC
few,TRBD2,TRBV7-3,TRBJ2-1,CASSPVGGRDEQFF,TGTGCCAGCAGCCCTGTCGGGGGGAGGGATGAGCAGTTCTTC
.,.,TRBV2,TRBJ2-1,CASSGGGPYNEQFF,TGTGCCAGCAGTGGGGGGGGCCCCTACAATGAGCAGTTCTTC
many,.,TRBV7-8,TRBJ1-1,CASSLEDWNMNTEAFF,TGTGCCAGCAGCTTAGAAGACTGGAACATGAACACTGAAGCTTTCTTT
few,.,TRBV7-2,TRBJ2-1,CASSFTANNEQFF,TGTGCCAGCAGCTTTACCGCAAACAATGAGCAGTTCTTC
.,TRBD1,TRBV15,TRBJ2-1,CATSSPTGDEQFF,TGTGCCACCAGCAGTCCTACAGGGGACGAGCAGTTCTTC
.,TRBD1,TRBV6-5,TRBJ2-5,CASSYVGQGIQYF,TGTGCCAGCAGTTACGTGGGACAGGGGATCCAGTACTTC
few,.,TRBV7-8,TRBJ1-6,CASSSDWSSYNSPLHF,TGTGCCAGCAGCTCGGACTGGAGCTCCTATAATTCACCCCTCCACTTT
.,TRBD1,TRBV20-1,TRBJ1-5,CSAWDRGPNLQPQHF,TGCAGTGCGTGGGACAGGGGGCCGAATCTGCAGCCCCAGCATTTT
.,TRBD2,TRBV20-1,TRBJ2-1,CSALGEGTYNEQFF,TGCAGTGCTCTAGGGGAGGGGACCTACAATGAGCAGTTCTTC
few,TRBD1,TRBV12-3/TRBV12-4,TRBJ1-4,CASSITGVGEKLFF,TGTGCCAGCAGCATCACAGGGGTAGGGGAAAAACTGTTTTTT
once,.,TRBV28,TRBJ1-2,CASSTLGTGIGYGYTF,TGTGCCAGCAGTACCCTCGGGACGGGCATCGGCTATGGCTACACCTTC
.,TRBD1,TRBV7-9,TRBJ1-2,CASRSRDRGLYGYTF,TGTGCCAGCAGATCCCGGGACAGGGGCCTCTATGGCTACACCTTC
few,TRBD2,TRBV27,TRBJ2-1,CASSPRLASNEQFF,TGTGCCAGCAGTCCTCGACTAGCTTCAAATGAGCAGTTCTTC
few,TRBD1,TRBV19,TRBJ2-1,CASSIEGGVHNEQFF,TGTGCCAGTAGTATAGAAGGGGGCGTCCACAATGAGCAGTTCTTC
few,TRBD2,TRBV5-4,TRBJ2-1,CASSFPGEGLAGVQDTYNEQFF,TGTGCCAGCAGCTTCCCCGGTGAGGGACTAGCGGGGGTCCAAGACACCTACAATGAGCAGTTCTTC
.,.,TRBV7-9,TRBJ1-5,CASSIQDANQPQHF,TGTGCCAGCAGCATACAGGATGCCAATCAGCCCCAGCATTTT
.,.,TRBV12-3/TRBV12-4,TRBJ2-3,CASKRGRPTDTQYF,TGTGCCAGCAAAAGGGGCAGACCCACAGATACGCAGTATTTT
.,.,TRBV25-1,TRBJ1-2,CASSEAIIGDGYTF,TGTGCCAGCAGTGAAGCCATAATCGGGGATGGCTACACCTTC
.,.,TRBV10-3,TRBJ1-3,CAIRGGMGNTIYF,TGTGCCATCAGGGGAGGAATGGGGAACACCATATATTTT
.,TRBD1,TRBV19,TRBJ2-1,CASSIRDRVFNEQFF,TGTGCCAGTAGTATCCGAGACAGGGTATTCAATGAGCAGTTCTTC
many,.,TRBV7-2,TRBJ1-5,CASSLVGGGSNQPQHF,TGTGCCAGCAGCTTAGTTGGAGGGGGTAGCAATCAGCCCCAGCATTTT
.,.,TRBV28,TRBJ2-1,CASSSVTAQQFF,TGTGCCAGCAGTTCGGTTACGGCACAGCAGTTCTTC
few,.,TRBV6-2/TRBV6-3,TRBJ1-1,CASAWGRGRYTEAFF,TGTGCCAGCGCCTGGGGCAGGGGCAGATACACTGAAGCTTTCTTT
.,.,TRBV5-4,TRBJ1-1,CATTPQRFGTEAFF,TGTGCCACCACACCCCAGAGATTCGGCACTGAAGCTTTCTTT
.,.,TRBV6-5,TRBJ1-4,CASSYALATNEKLFF,TGTGCCAGCAGTTACGCTCTTGCAACTAATGAAAAACTGTTTTTT
few,TRBD1,TRBV6-2/TRBV6-3,TRBJ2-5,CASSLTGWETQYF,TGTGCCAGCAGTTTGACAGGGTGGGAGACCCAGTACTTC
.,.,TRBV15,TRBJ1-6,CATSRDREGNSPLHF,TGTGCCACCAGCAGAGATAGGGAAGGGAATTCACCCCTCCACTTT
.,TRBD1,TRBV25-1,TRBJ1-1,CSSSGGQGFTEAFF,TGTTCCAGCAGTGGAGGACAGGGTTTCACTGAAGCTTTCTTT
.,TRBD2,TRBV12-3/TRBV12-4,TRBJ2-1,CASSLSGVSYNEQFF,TGTGCCAGCAGTTTGAGCGGGGTATCCTACAATGAGCAGTTCTTC
.,.,TRBV14,TRBJ1-2,CASSQNGPQLKYGYTF,TGTGCCAGCAGCCAAAACGGGCCCCAACTCAAATATGGCTACACCTTC
.,.,TRBV12-3/TRBV12-4,TRBJ2-6,CASRPQGYGTNVLTF,TGTGCCAGCAGGCCCCAGGGGTACGGGACCAACGTCCTGACTTTC